This T cell receptor (beta chain) originates from a study of blood T cell repertoires in COVID-19. Study-level information: Donors in the United States, Italy and Spain gave samples during acute or convalescent COVID-19. From T cells, B-cell-depleted T cells, or PBMCs came the material, which was cDNA or gDNA.

The CDR3 spans 15 residues. Germline V CDR1 and CDR2: MDHEN, SYDVKM. Trimming took off 3 bases at V and 0 bases at J, with 11 bases between the two ends. How the authors handled the data: Reference gene primer amplification gave nucleated cell count estimates. Here immunoSEQ multiplex PCR was the method, and the copy in TCRdb shows in-frame clones only, minus some. Clone size and V and J calls were adopted from that table, with D and trimming inferred from the DNA. The data contain a few hundred thousand clones, approximately 90% of them seen just once; the ten biggest clones take up roughly 6.9%. The chain joins TRBV28 to TRBJ1-2; tentative D call: TRBD1 (5 bases). The receptor was isolated from a woman in her twenties or thirties who had recovered from COVID-19. The sequencing input was peripheral blood. The CDR3 nucleotides read TGTGCCAGCAGTTTGGGGGGGACTTCTAACTATGGCTACACCTTC. This sequence encodes CASSLGGTSNYGYTF.